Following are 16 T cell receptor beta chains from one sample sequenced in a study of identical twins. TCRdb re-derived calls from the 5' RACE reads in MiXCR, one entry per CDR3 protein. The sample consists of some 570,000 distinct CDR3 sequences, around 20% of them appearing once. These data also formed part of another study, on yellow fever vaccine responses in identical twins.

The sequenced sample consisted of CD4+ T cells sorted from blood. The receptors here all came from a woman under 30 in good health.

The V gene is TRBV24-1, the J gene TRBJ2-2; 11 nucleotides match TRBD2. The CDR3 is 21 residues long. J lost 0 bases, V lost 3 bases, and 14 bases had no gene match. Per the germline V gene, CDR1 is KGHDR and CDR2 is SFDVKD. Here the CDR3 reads CATSDTLGEGLAGSNTGELFF. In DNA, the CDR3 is TGTGCCACCAGTGATACTTTGGGGGAAGGACTAGCGGGTTCGAACACCGGGGAGCTGTTTTTT.

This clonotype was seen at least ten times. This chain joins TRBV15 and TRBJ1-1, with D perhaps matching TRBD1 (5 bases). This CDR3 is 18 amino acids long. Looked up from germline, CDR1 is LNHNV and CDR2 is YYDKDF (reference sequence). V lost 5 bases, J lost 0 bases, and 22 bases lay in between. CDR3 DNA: TGTGCCACCAGCCGAGTCGGTGGGGGTTCAGGAATGAACACTGAAGCTTTCTTT. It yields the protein CATSRVGGGSGMNTEAFF. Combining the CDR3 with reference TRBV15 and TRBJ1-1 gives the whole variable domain DAMVIQNPRYQVTQFGKPVTLSCSQTLNHNVMYWYQQKSSQAPKLLFHYYDKDFNNEADTPDNFQSRRPNTSFCFLDIRSPGLGDTAMYLCATSRVGGGSGMNTEAFFGQGTRLTVV.

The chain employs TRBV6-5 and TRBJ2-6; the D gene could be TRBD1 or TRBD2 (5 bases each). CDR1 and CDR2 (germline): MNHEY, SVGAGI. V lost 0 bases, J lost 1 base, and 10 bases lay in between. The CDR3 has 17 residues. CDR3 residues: CASSYSRGSSGANVLTF. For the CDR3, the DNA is TGTGCCAGCAGTTACTCGAGGGGAAGTTCTGGGGCCAACGTCCTGACTTTC.

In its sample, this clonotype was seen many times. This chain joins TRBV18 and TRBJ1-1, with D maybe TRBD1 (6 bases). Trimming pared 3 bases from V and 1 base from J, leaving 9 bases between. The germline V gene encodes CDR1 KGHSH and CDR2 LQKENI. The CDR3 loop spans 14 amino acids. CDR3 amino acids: CASSPTGQNTEAFF. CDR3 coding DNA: TGTGCCAGCTCACCCACAGGGCAGAACACTGAAGCTTTCTTT.

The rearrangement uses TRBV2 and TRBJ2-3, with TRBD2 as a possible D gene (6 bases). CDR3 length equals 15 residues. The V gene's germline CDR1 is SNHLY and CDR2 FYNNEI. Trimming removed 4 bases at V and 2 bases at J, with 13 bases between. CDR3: CASSGDWRTTDTQYF. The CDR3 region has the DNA TGTGCCAGCAGTGGGGACTGGCGGACCACAGATACGCAGTATTTT.

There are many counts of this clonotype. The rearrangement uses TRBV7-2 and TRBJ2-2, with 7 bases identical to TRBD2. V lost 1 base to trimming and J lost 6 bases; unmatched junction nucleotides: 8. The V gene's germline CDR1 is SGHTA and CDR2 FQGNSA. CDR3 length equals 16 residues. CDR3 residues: CASSLEVGGGAGELFF. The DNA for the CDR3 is TGTGCCAGCAGCTTAGAGGTCGGGGGAGGGGCCGGGGAGCTGTTTTTT.

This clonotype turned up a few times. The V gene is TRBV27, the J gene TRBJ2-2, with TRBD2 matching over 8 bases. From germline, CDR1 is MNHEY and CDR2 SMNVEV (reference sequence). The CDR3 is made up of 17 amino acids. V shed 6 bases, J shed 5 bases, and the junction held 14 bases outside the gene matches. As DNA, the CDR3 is TGTGCCAGCAGCTCCCTTCGGGGGGGCCTAAGGACCGGGGAGCTGTTTTTT. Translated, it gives CASSSLRGGLRTGELFF.

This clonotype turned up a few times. The CDR3 here is CASSPWAENYGYTF. In DNA, the CDR3 is TGTGCCAGCAGCCCCTGGGCGGAAAACTATGGCTACACCTTC. The J gene is TRBJ1-2, the V gene TRBV6-1; D uncertain. CDR1 and CDR2 from the germline V gene are MNHNS and SASEGT. CDR3 length: 14 amino acids. Trimming took 6 bases from V and 2 from J, leaving 13 bases between them.

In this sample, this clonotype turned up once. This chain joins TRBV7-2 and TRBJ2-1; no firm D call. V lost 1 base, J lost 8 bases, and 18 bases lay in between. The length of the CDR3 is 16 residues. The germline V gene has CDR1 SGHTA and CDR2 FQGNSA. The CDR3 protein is CASSLGVRSYNDEQFF. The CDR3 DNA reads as TGTGCCAGCAGCTTAGGAGTTAGGAGTTACAATGATGAGCAGTTCTTC.

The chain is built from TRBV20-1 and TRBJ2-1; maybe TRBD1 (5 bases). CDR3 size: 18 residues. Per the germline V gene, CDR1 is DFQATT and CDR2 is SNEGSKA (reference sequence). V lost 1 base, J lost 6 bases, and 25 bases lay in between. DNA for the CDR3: TGCAGTGCTAGAGTAGGGGATCATCGAGCATTAGGAATCAATGAGCAGTTCTTC. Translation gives CSARVGDHRALGINEQFF.

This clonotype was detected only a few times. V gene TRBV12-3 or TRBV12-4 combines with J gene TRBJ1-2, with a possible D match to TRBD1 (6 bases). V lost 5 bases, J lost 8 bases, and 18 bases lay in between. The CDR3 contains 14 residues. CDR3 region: CASSLDSFLSGYTF. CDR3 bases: TGTGCCAGCAGTCTGGACAGTTTCCTCTCGGGCTACACCTTC.

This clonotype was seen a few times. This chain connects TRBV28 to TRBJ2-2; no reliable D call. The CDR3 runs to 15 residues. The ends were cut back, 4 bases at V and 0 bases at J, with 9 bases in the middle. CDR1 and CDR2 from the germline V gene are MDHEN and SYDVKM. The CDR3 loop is CASSYPLTNTGELFF. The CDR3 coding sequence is TGTGCCAGCAGTTACCCTCTTACGAACACCGGGGAGCTGTTTTTT.

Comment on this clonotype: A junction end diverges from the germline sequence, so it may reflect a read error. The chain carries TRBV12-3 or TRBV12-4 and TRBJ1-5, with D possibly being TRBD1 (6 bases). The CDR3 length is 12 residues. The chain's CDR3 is CASSYGQRGWDF. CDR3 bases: TGTGCCAGCAGTTACGGACAGCGGGGTTGGGATTTT.

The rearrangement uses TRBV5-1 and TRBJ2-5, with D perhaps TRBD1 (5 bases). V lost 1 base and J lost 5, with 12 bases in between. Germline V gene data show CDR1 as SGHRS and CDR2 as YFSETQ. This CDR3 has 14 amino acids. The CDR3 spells CASSLSSGKETQYF. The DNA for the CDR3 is TGCGCCAGCAGCTTGTCATCAGGGAAGGAGACCCAGTACTTC. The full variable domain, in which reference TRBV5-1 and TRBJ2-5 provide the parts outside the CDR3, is KAGVTQTPRYLIKTRGQQVTLSCSPISGHRSVSWYQQTPGQGLQFLFEYFSETQRNKGNFPGRFSGRQFSNSRSEMNVSTLELGDSALYLCASSLSSGKETQYFGPGTRLLVL.

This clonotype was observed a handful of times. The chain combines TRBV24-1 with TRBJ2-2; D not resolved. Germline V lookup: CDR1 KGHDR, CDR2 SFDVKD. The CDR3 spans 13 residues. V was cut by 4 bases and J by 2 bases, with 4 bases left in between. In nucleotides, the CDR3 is TGTGCCACCAGTGAATATAACACCGGGGAGCTGTTTTTT. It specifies CATSEYNTGELFF.

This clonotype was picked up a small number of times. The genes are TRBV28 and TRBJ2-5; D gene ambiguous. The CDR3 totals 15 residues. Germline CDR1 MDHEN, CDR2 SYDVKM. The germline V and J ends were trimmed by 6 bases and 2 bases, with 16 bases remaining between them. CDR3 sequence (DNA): TGTGCCAGCAGACTTAACGGAGCGTCTCAAGAGACCCAGTACTTC. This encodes CASRLNGASQETQYF.